Presented here are 24 T cell receptor beta chains from one specimen sequenced in a study of radiotherapy plus CTLA-4 blockade in lung cancer. Profiled with immunoSEQ multiplex PCR; TCRdb holds only in-frame clones, not every one. Of around 38,000 clones in the sample, around 86% were seen once. The sample in question was peripheral blood, obtained from a patient treated with radiotherapy plus ipilimumab. These receptors all stem from a human donor with non-small cell lung cancer whose response to radiotherapy plus ipilimumab could not be evaluated.

The chain is built from TRBV5-1 and TRBJ2-6; 7 bases are a match to TRBD1. Germline V gene lookup returns CDR1 SGHRS and CDR2 YFSETQ. This CDR3 is built from 18 residues. The junction had 7 bases not matched to a gene; V was cut back by 1 base and J by 0 bases. The CDR3, as DNA: TGCGCCAGCAGCTTGCGACAGGGTCGGAACTCTGGGGCCAACGTCCTGACTTTC. It translates to CASSLRQGRNSGANVLTF.

V gene TRBV7-8 combines with J gene TRBJ2-3; D is ambiguous. Trimming cost V 4 bases and J 3 bases, with 5 bases left between them. The CDR3 runs 12 residues. Germline assignment: CDR1 SGHVS and CDR2 FQNEAQ. CDR3 residues: CASSWRTDTQYF. The CDR3 DNA reads as TGTGCCAGCAGCTGGAGAACAGATACGCAGTATTTT.

The chain links TRBV28 to TRBJ2-3; the D gene is possibly TRBD1 (5 bases). The CDR3 sequence is 17 residues long. The germline V gene has CDR1 MDHEN and CDR2 SYDVKM. Trimming removed 5 bases at V and 0 bases at J, with 18 bases between. In DNA, the CDR3 is TGTGCCAGCAGTCCGCCGACAGTACCCCCTAGCACAGATACGCAGTATTTT. This sequence encodes CASSPPTVPPSTDTQYF.

The rearrangement links TRBV18 to TRBJ2-7; no firm D call. V gave up 3 bases and J gave up 3 bases, with 9 bases separating them. The CDR3 has 13 residues. Germline lookup yields CDR1 KGHSH and CDR2 LQKENI. As DNA, the CDR3 is TGTGCCAGCTCACCTTCAGAACACTACGAGCAGTACTTC. The encoded protein is CASSPSEHYEQYF.

V and J are TRBV5-1 and TRBJ2-3; D possibly corresponds to TRBD1 (6 bases). The V end lost 4 bases, the J end lost 6 bases, and 12 bases lay between the germline ends. This CDR3 comprises 13 residues. Germline V gene sequence: CDR1 SGHRS, CDR2 YFSETQ. The DNA for the CDR3 is TGCGCCAGCAGCCCTGGGGGCTGGGATACGCAGTATTTT. It codes for CASSPGGWDTQYF.

This chain connects TRBV6-5 to TRBJ1-1, with 7 bases fitting TRBD1. Per germline, CDR1 MNHEY and CDR2 SVGAGI. The CDR3 loop spans 13 amino acids. Trimming cost V 5 bases and J 4 bases; bases outside gene matches: 4. The CDR3 protein is CASSVTGLTEAFF. The CDR3 DNA is TGTGCCAGCAGTGTGACAGGGCTCACTGAAGCTTTCTTT.

This clone was found once. The chain joins TRBV7-2 to TRBJ2-2; D is perhaps TRBD2 (7 bases). Germline CDR1 is SGHTA and CDR2 is FQGNSA. The CDR3 is 18 amino acids. The V end was cut by 1 base, the J end by 9 bases, with 24 bases between. Written as DNA, the CDR3 is TGTGCCAGCAGCTTAGAAGGGGACTCTTTGGGGGGGGCCTGGGAGCTGTTTTTT. It encodes CASSLEGDSLGGAWELFF.

The genes are TRBV5-1 and TRBJ1-1; D perhaps matches TRBD1 (5 bases). Trimming removed 3 bases from V and 0 bases from J, with 12 bases in between. Germline V gene data show CDR1 as SGHRS and CDR2 as YFSETQ. The CDR3 consists of 15 residues. CDR3 sequence reads: CASSWTGTLNTEAFF. The CDR3 DNA reads as TGCGCCAGCAGCTGGACCGGGACTCTGAACACTGAAGCTTTCTTT.

The gene calls are TRBV2 and TRBJ2-1, with 9 bases that match TRBD2. V trimming: 10 bases; J trimming: 6 bases; junction bases outside the gene matches: 7. The CDR3 loop spans 13 amino acids. Germline CDR1 reads SNHLY; CDR2 reads FYNNEI. Here the CDR3 DNA reads TGTGCCACCTCTAGGACTAGCGCCAATGAGCAGTTCTTC. Its protein product is CATSRTSANEQFF.

The chain uses TRBV21-1 and TRBJ2-4; no check of the table's D call, TRBD2, against the DNA was made. TRBV21-1 is given as a pseudogene. The CDR3 is 15 residues long. For the CDR3, the DNA is TGTGCCAGCAGCAAAGTGGGGAGGGCTCGGGACATTCAGTACTTC. It specifies CASSKVGRARDIQYF.

This chain uses TRBV7-9 with TRBJ2-1; 7 bases match TRBD2. There are 15 residues in the CDR3. Trimming at V came to 5 bases and at J to 0 bases, leaving 4 bases not matched to a gene. Germline values: CDR1 SEHNR, CDR2 FQNEAQ (reference sequence). This CDR3 reads CASSVSGLSYNEQFF. The CDR3 bases are TGTGCCAGCAGCGTTAGCGGGCTCTCCTACAATGAGCAGTTCTTC.

This chain links TRBV10-3 with TRBJ2-3; 11 nucleotides agree with TRBD2. From germline, CDR1 is ENHRY and CDR2 SYGVKD. This CDR3 contains 15 residues. J gave up 4 bases and V 7 bases, and 7 bases lay outside the gene matches. The CDR3 here is CAIMSLAGGSDTQYF. CDR3 nucleotides: TGTGCCATCATGTCCCTAGCGGGGGGTTCAGATACGCAGTATTTT.

The chain employs TRBV5-5 and TRBJ1-2; TRBD1 is a possible D gene (6 bases). Per the germline V gene, CDR1 is SGHKS and CDR2 is YYEKEE (reference sequence). Deletions cut 4 bases from V and 4 bases from J, with 14 bases between. There are 14 residues in the CDR3. Here the CDR3 DNA reads TGTGCCAGCAGCCCAACCGGGACAAGCTATGGCTACACCTTC. This gives the protein CASSPTGTSYGYTF.

The chain couples TRBV6-1 to TRBJ1-1; D might be TRBD1 (5 bases). This CDR3 region has 12 residues. V was shortened by 8 bases and J by 4 bases, with 11 bases between the two germline ends. Germline V gene sequence: CDR1 MNHNS, CDR2 SASEGT. CDR3 nucleotides: TGTGCCAGCTCCAGGGAGGGCACTGAAGCTTTCTTT. Amino acid sequence: CASSREGTEAFF.

The rearrangement joins TRBV6-5 to TRBJ2-5, with D tentatively TRBD1 (7 bases). CDR3 size: 15 residues. Germline loops: CDR1 MNHEY, CDR2 SVGAGI. V lost 6 bases and J 5 bases, leaving 19 bases between the germline ends. The chain's CDR3 is CASRPQGVGRETQYF. The CDR3, as DNA: TGTGCCAGCAGGCCCCAGGGGGTGGGGAGGGAGACCCAGTACTTC.

This clone came up once. The rearrangement links TRBV6-6 to TRBJ2-2; 8 nucleotides match TRBD2. The trim removed 5 bases at V and 7 bases at J, leaving 9 bases unmatched. Germline-derived CDR1 and CDR2 are MNHNY and SVGAGI (reference sequence). CDR3 length equals 15 residues. CDR3 sequence: CASSTGGAQVGELFF. The CDR3 DNA reads TGTGCCAGCAGTACCGGGGGGGCGCAGGTCGGGGAGCTGTTTTTT.

The chain couples TRBV28 to TRBJ2-4; D not certain. V lost 5 bases to trimming and J lost 6 bases, with 14 bases between them. From germline, CDR1 is MDHEN and CDR2 SYDVKM. The CDR3 totals 14 residues. In nucleotides, the CDR3 is TGTGCCAGCAGTCCCCGTCGACGGAGAAACATTCAGTACTTC. This sequence encodes CASSPRRRRNIQYF.

The J gene is TRBJ1-4, the V gene TRBV19; a possible D gene is TRBD1 (5 bases). V dropped 6 bases and J dropped 8 bases, with 13 bases sitting between them. This CDR3 region has 13 residues. Germline assignment: CDR1 LNHDA and CDR2 SQIVND (reference sequence). In DNA, the CDR3 is TGTGCCAGTAGCTTACAGGATTCCGAAAAACTGTTTTTT. Its translation: CASSLQDSEKLFF.

In this sample, this clone turned up once. The chain joins TRBV5-1 to TRBJ2-1; TRBD2 agrees at 10 bases. The V and J ends lost 3 bases and 5 bases, in that order; junction bases with no gene match: 5. Germline V gene lookup returns CDR1 SGHRS and CDR2 YFSETQ. The CDR3 length is 15 residues. As DNA, the CDR3 is TGCGCCAGCAGCTGGAGCGGGAGGGAACACAATGAGCAGTTCTTC. Its protein product is CASSWSGREHNEQFF. Based on the CDR3 plus reference TRBV5-1 and TRBJ2-1, the full variable domain is KAGVTQTPRYLIKTRGQQVTLSCSPISGHRSVSWYQQTPGQGLQFLFEYFSETQRNKGNFPGRFSGRQFSNSRSEMNVSTLELGDSALYLCASSWSGREHNEQFFGPGTRLTVL.

This clone has just one count. J is TRBJ2-7 and V is TRBV9; D remains unclear. The CDR3 loop spans 15 amino acids. Germline V gene data show CDR1 as SGDLS and CDR2 as YYNGEE. Deletions cut 1 base from V and 2 bases from J, with 13 bases between. The CDR3 spells CASSVRSDSAYEQYF. The CDR3 nucleotides are TGTGCCAGCAGCGTACGGTCCGACTCGGCCTACGAGCAGTACTTC. The variable domain in full, completed from reference TRBV9 and TRBJ2-7, reads DSGVTQTPKHLITATGQRVTLRCSPRSGDLSVYWYQQSLDQGLQFLIQYYNGEERAKGNILERFSAQQFPDLHSELNLSSLELGDSALYFCASSVRSDSAYEQYFGPGTRLTVT.

The V gene is TRBV11-3, the J gene TRBJ2-7, with D maybe TRBD1 (6 bases). Trimming took 2 bases from V and 5 from J, leaving 16 bases between them. Germline assignment: CDR1 SGHNT and CDR2 YENEEA. The CDR3 extends over 15 amino acids. CDR3 loop: CASSLMGSGVDEQYF. The CDR3 DNA sequence: TGTGCCAGCAGCTTAATGGGGTCAGGGGTCGACGAGCAGTACTTC.

This clone was seen a few times. The genes are TRBV11-2 and TRBJ2-7, with 8 bases matching TRBD2. V lost 2 bases, J lost 6 bases, and 9 bases stayed unmatched. This CDR3 contains 15 residues. In germline, CDR1 is SGHAT, CDR2 FQNNGV. The chain's CDR3 is CASSLQGGRYLEQYF. In DNA, the CDR3 is TGTGCCAGCAGCTTACAGGGCGGGAGGTATCTCGAGCAGTACTTC. Full variable domain (rest looked up from reference TRBV11-2 and TRBJ2-7): EAGVAQSPRYKIIEKRQSVAFWCNPISGHATLYWYQQILGQGPKLLIQFQNNGVVDDSQLPKDRFSAERLKGVDSTLKIQPAKLEDSAVYLCASSLQGGRYLEQYFGPGTRLTVT.

This chain links TRBV6-6 with TRBJ1-2; perhaps TRBD1 as D (5 bases). Germline-derived CDR1 and CDR2 are MNHNY and SVGAGI (reference sequence). V shed 6 bases and J shed 5 bases, with 16 bases lying between them. The CDR3 runs to 14 residues. This chain's CDR3 is CASRREAGTYGYTF. CDR3 nucleotide sequence: TGTGCCAGCAGAAGAGAAGCCGGGACTTATGGCTACACCTTC.

The rearrangement links TRBV28 to TRBJ2-5; TRBD1 agrees at 7 bases. The CDR3 consists of 14 residues. Germline V gene sequence: CDR1 MDHEN, CDR2 SYDVKM. V shed 3 bases, J shed 1 base, and the junction held 2 bases outside the gene matches. The CDR3 reads CASSFSGGQETQYF. DNA for the CDR3: TGTGCCAGCAGTTTTTCAGGGGGCCAAGAGACCCAGTACTTC.